This T cell receptor beta chain was captured by sequencing in a study of cytomegalovirus exposure and HLA in healthy donors. Regarding the study as a whole: Among the sequence variants, a highly shared cluster was likely an artifact of sequencing. In a later analysis, HLA-associated TCR beta chains were more clonally expanded than equally common others. Several V segments, TRBV6-2 and TRBV6-3 among them, could not be told apart and were dropped.

Healthy bone marrow donors supplied every sample. With respect to this clone: Its antigen is not identified.

A multiplex PCR was run with 60 Vbeta primers and 13 Jbeta primers. Only in-frame clones appear in the TCRdb table, and some are missing; sequencing was by immunoSEQ multiplex PCR. The table for this sample gives some 80,000 clones. The CDR3 runs 15 residues. Germline V gene sequence: CDR1 SNHLY, CDR2 FYNNEI. After removal of 6 bases from V and 2 bases from J, the junction contained 1 base not matched to a gene. The rearrangement joins TRBV2 to TRBJ2-1; 13 bases are shared with TRBD2. Sequenced input: PBMCs. The sequence came from a middle-aged man in good health and CMV-seropositive. The CDR3 here is CASRGLAGTYNEQFF. DNA of the CDR3: TGTGCCAGCAGGGGACTAGCGGGAACCTACAATGAGCAGTTCTTC. Looking up the rest from reference TRBV2 and TRBJ2-1 gives the full variable domain: EPEVTQTPSHQVTQMGQEVILRCVPISNHLYFYWYRQILGQKVEFLVSFYNNEISEKSEIFDDQFSVERPDGSNFTLKIRSTKLEDSAMYFCASRGLAGTYNEQFFGPGTRLTVL.